One sample yielded the 21 T cell receptor beta chains listed below, sequenced in a study of blood T cell repertoires in COVID-19. TCRdb's table, derived via immunoSEQ multiplex PCR, lists solely in-frame clones and lacks some. The data show 300,000 to 350,000 clones, with around 85% seen just once and about 4.2% held by the top ten. Sequencing was carried out using PBMCs or T cells enriched from blood (not recorded which). These receptors were collected from a woman in her forties with acute COVID-19.

The V and J genes are TRBV4-2 and TRBJ2-3; 9 nucleotides match TRBD2. V was pared by 2 bases and J by 2 bases, with 2 bases of the junction left unmatched. The CDR3 extends over 15 amino acids. Germline V gives CDR1 LGHNA, CDR2 YNFKEQ. The CDR3 is CASSQLAGTTDTQYF. For the CDR3, the DNA is TGTGCCAGCAGCCAACTAGCGGGGACCACAGATACGCAGTATTTT.

This clone occurred once. This rearrangement joins TRBV10-3 to TRBJ2-3; TRBD2 matches 10 bases. J lost 2 bases, V lost 0 bases, and 2 bases had no gene match. Germline assignment: CDR1 ENHRY and CDR2 SYGVKD. This CDR3 has 16 amino acids. The CDR3 here is CAISESSGGVTDTQYF. CDR3 nucleotides: TGTGCCATCAGTGAGTCGAGCGGGGGGGTCACAGATACGCAGTATTTT.

This sequence joins TRBV3-1 (or the pseudogene TRBV3-2) and TRBJ1-2, with 7 bases identical to TRBD1. J was trimmed by 8 bases and V by 1 base; bases with no gene match: 16. The CDR3 length is 17 residues. Germline CDR1 is LGHDT and CDR2 is YNNKEL (reference sequence). The CDR3 sequence is CASSQVWDRGPYGGYTF. As DNA, the CDR3 is TGTGCCAGCAGCCAAGTTTGGGACAGAGGGCCCTATGGCGGCTACACCTTC.

J is TRBJ2-3 and V is TRBV27; 9 bases align to TRBD2. CDR1 is MNHEY, CDR2 SMNVEV, per germline (reference sequence). With 4 bases clipped from V and 5 bases from J, the junction kept 7 bases outside the gene matches. The CDR3 spans 15 residues. The CDR3 DNA reads as TGTGCCAGCAGTTCAGCGGGGGGTCTCAAAGATACGCAGTATTTT. The encoded protein is CASSSAGGLKDTQYF.

To note about this clone: The sample holds other DNA sequences that translate to the same CDR3. The V and J genes are TRBV6-5 and TRBJ1-2; no clear D. Trimming shortened V by 0 bases and J by 2 bases, and 7 bases separated the two germline ends. Germline V gives CDR1 MNHEY, CDR2 SVGAGI. This CDR3 comprises 14 residues. In DNA form, the CDR3 reads TGTGCCAGCAGTTACTCGGCTAGCAACTATGGCTACACCTTC. Protein product: CASSYSASNYGYTF.

V usage is TRBV4-2 and J usage is TRBJ1-3; 7 bases align to TRBD1. The CDR3 has 18 amino acids. V shed 1 base, J shed 3 bases, and the junction held 12 bases outside the gene matches. Germline V gene sequence: CDR1 LGHNA, CDR2 YNFKEQ. In DNA, the CDR3 is TGTGCCAGCAGCCAAGCCTATAAACAGGGGCTGGTTGGAAACACCATATATTTT. Translation: CASSQAYKQGLVGNTIYF.

The chain employs TRBV4-2 and TRBJ2-5, with 11 bases matching TRBD1. J was trimmed by 5 bases and V by 4 bases; bases with no gene match: 6. Looked up from germline, CDR1 is LGHNA and CDR2 is YNFKEQ. The CDR3 spans 15 residues. This CDR3 reads CASSLGQGEKETQYF. The CDR3 DNA sequence: TGTGCCAGCAGCCTGGGACAGGGGGAGAAGGAGACCCAGTACTTC.

This chain uses TRBV27 with TRBJ2-1, with 11 bases identical to TRBD2. V trimming: 1 base; J trimming: 8 bases; junction bases outside the gene matches: 4. CDR3 size: 15 residues. Germline V gives CDR1 MNHEY, CDR2 SMNVEV (reference sequence). The CDR3: CASSLWVAGGHEQFF. The CDR3 coding sequence is TGTGCCAGCAGTTTATGGGTAGCGGGAGGGCATGAGCAGTTCTTC.

The chain is built from TRBV5-1 and TRBJ1-2; 11 bases fit TRBD1. Looked up from germline, CDR1 is SGHRS and CDR2 is YFSETQ. This CDR3 region has 15 residues. V shed 4 bases, J shed 8 bases, and the junction held 10 bases outside the gene matches. CDR3 sequence reads: CASSTSDRGRAGYTF. In nucleotides, the CDR3 is TGCGCCAGCAGCACTTCGGACAGGGGGCGTGCAGGCTACACCTTC.

The chain joins TRBV28 to TRBJ2-7, with TRBD1 matching 8 bases. This CDR3 comprises 14 residues. Trimming at V came to 6 bases and at J to 6 bases, leaving 10 bases not matched to a gene. CDR1 is MDHEN and CDR2 is SYDVKM in the germline V gene. The CDR3 DNA reads TGTGCCAGCAGAACCGGGACAGGTTGGACCGAGCAGTACTTC. It is translated as CASRTGTGWTEQYF.

The chain has TRBV5-1 and TRBJ2-4; tentative D call: TRBD2 (5 bases). CDR3 size: 18 residues. Trimming pared 4 bases from V and 2 bases from J, leaving 22 bases between. CDR1 and CDR2 (germline): SGHRS, YFSETQ. The CDR3 region has the DNA TGCGCCAGCAGCCCCGAGCCCAGTAAGTCGGGGACCAAAAACATTCAGTACTTC. This encodes CASSPEPSKSGTKNIQYF.

This chain links TRBV28 with TRBJ1-3; the match to TRBD1 covers 7 bases. The CDR3 covers 18 residues. With V trimmed by 1 base and J by 0 bases, 9 bases remained unmatched. Germline loops: CDR1 MDHEN, CDR2 SYDVKM. In nucleotides, the CDR3 is TGTGCCAGCAGTTTATTCGGTGGGACAGCCTACTCTGGAAACACCATATATTTT. This translates into CASSLFGGTAYSGNTIYF.

This clone was observed a handful of times. The chain couples TRBV7-3 to TRBJ2-7; D not resolved. The germline V gene has CDR1 SGHTA and CDR2 FQGTGA. The V gene lost 5 bases and the J gene lost 2 bases, with 10 bases spanning the gap. The CDR3 is made up of 13 amino acids. The CDR3: CASSPGAPYEQYF. The CDR3 DNA is TGTGCCAGCAGCCCAGGCGCCCCCTACGAGCAGTACTTC.

The V and J genes are TRBV4-3 and TRBJ2-7, with 9 nucleotides matching TRBD2. V lost 0 bases, J lost 7 bases, and 10 bases stayed unmatched. Germline-derived CDR1 and CDR2 are LGHNA and YSLEER. The CDR3 loop spans 16 amino acids. The CDR3, as DNA: TGCGCCAGCAGCCAAGATGTGGGTAGCGGGAGTTATGAGCAGTACTTC. This sequence encodes CASSQDVGSGSYEQYF.

This chain joins TRBV27 and TRBJ2-2; 11 bases line up with TRBD2. J lost 7 bases, V lost 6 bases, and 10 bases had no gene match. Germline V gene lookup returns CDR1 MNHEY and CDR2 SMNVEV (reference sequence). This CDR3 contains 16 residues. This chain's CDR3 is CASSNSLAGGFGELFF. The CDR3 DNA follows: TGTGCCAGCAGCAACTCCCTAGCGGGGGGTTTCGGGGAGCTGTTTTTT.

This clone was seen more than once but under ten times. The J gene is TRBJ1-1, the V gene TRBV21-1; the D call in the table, TRBD1, was not verified against the DNA. TRBV21-1 is described as a pseudogene. The CDR3 has 14 amino acids. DNA for the CDR3: TGTGCCAGCAGCAAATCTAACAGGGTCACTGAAGCTTTCTTT. Protein sequence: CASSKSNRVTEAFF.

The rearrangement joins TRBV7-8 to TRBJ1-1, with D possibly being TRBD1 (5 bases). Trimming removed 5 bases at V and 5 bases at J, with 15 bases between. The CDR3 spans 14 residues. Germline CDR1 reads SGHVS; CDR2 reads FQNEAQ. CDR3 sequence: CASSPAGFGTEAFF. CDR3 in DNA: TGTGCCAGCAGCCCGGCAGGGTTTGGAACTGAAGCTTTCTTT.

The chain links TRBV15 to TRBJ1-2; 10 nucleotides align to TRBD1. V was pared by 3 bases and J by 5 bases, with 6 bases of the junction left unmatched. The CDR3 loop spans 15 amino acids. Germline V gene lookup returns CDR1 LNHNV and CDR2 YYDKDF (reference sequence). CDR3 loop: CATSSTTGGSYGYTF. The CDR3 DNA sequence: TGTGCCACCAGCAGTACGACAGGGGGCTCTTATGGCTACACCTTC. The whole variable domain, remainder taken from reference TRBV15 and TRBJ1-2, is DAMVIQNPRYQVTQFGKPVTLSCSQTLNHNVMYWYQQKSSQAPKLLFHYYDKDFNNEADTPDNFQSRRPNTSFCFLDIRSPGLGDTAMYLCATSSTTGGSYGYTFGSGTRLTVV.

The chain joins TRBV4-3 to TRBJ2-3; TRBD2 matches 9 bases. The germline gives CDR1 LGHNA, CDR2 YSLEER. This CDR3 has 16 residues. J gave up 2 bases and V 3 bases, and 6 bases lay outside the gene matches. The chain's CDR3 is CASSQDSGRPTDTQYF. CDR3 DNA: TGCGCCAGCAGCCAGGATAGCGGGAGACCCACAGATACGCAGTATTTT.

The CDR3 protein is CASSNSGTNLLHNEQFF. For the CDR3, the DNA is TGTGCCAGCAGTAACTCCGGGACTAACCTCCTCCACAATGAGCAGTTCTTC. The chain joins TRBV28 to TRBJ2-1; 7 bases are a match to TRBD2. In germline, CDR1 is MDHEN, CDR2 SYDVKM. This CDR3 has 17 residues. The V segment lost 5 bases and the J segment 5 bases; nucleotides outside the gene matches: 15.

The chain employs TRBV5-1 and TRBJ1-2, with 8 bases aligning to TRBD1. CDR3 length: 15 residues. The V segment lost 3 bases and the J segment 6 bases; nucleotides outside the gene matches: 10. Germline CDR1 is SGHRS and CDR2 is YFSETQ. CDR3 in amino acids: CASSSVEPTGDGYTF. CDR3 coding DNA: TGCGCCAGCAGCTCGGTGGAACCGACAGGGGATGGCTACACCTTC.